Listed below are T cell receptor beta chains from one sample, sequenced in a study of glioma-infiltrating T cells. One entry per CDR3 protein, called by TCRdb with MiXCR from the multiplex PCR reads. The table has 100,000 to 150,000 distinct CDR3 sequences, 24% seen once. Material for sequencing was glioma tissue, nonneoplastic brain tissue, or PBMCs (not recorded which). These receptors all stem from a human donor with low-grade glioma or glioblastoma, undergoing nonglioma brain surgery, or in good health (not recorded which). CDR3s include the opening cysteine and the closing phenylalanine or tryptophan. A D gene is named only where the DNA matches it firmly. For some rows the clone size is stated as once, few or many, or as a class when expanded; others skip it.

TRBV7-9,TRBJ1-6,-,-,CASSPSNSPLHF,TGTGCCAGCAGCCCCTCGAATTCACCCCTCCACTTT
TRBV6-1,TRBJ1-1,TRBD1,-,CASRHDEAQGANTEAFF,TGTGCCAGCAGACACGACGAAGCACAGGGGGCGAACACTGAAGCTTTCTTT
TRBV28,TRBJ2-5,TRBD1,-,CASSLPGQIQETQYF,TGTGCCAGCAGTTTACCGGGACAGATACAAGAGACCCAGTACTTC
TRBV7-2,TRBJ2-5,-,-,CASSLRTAQETQYF,TGTGCCAGCAGCTTAAGGACCGCACAAGAGACCCAGTACTTC
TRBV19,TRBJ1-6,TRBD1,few,CASSRDRGSSPLHF,TGTGCCAGTAGTAGGGACAGGGGCAGTTCACCCCTCCACTTT
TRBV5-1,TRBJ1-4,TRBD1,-,CASSSDRATNEKLFF,TGCGCCAGCAGCTCGGACAGGGCAACTAATGAAAAACTGTTTTTT
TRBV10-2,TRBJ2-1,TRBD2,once,CASSGRGLGEQFF,TGCGCCAGCAGTGGGAGGGGACTAGGTGAGCAGTTCTTC
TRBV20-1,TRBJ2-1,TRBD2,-,CSARVGTSPGGEQFF,TGCAGTGCTAGAGTCGGGACTAGCCCGGGGGGTGAGCAGTTCTTC
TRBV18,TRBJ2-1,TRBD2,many,CASSQPRAAGVNEQFF,TGTGCCAGCTCTCAACCGAGGGCAGCGGGAGTTAATGAGCAGTTCTTC
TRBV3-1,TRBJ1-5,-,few,CASSASDYNQPQHF,TGTGCCAGCAGCGCATCCGATTACAATCAGCCCCAGCATTTT
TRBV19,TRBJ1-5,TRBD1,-,CASSHRGLPNSNQPQHF,TGTGCCAGTAGCCACAGGGGGCTTCCCAATAGCAATCAGCCCCAGCATTTT
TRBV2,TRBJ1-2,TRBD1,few,CASSLQGPPNYGYTF,TGTGCCAGCAGCCTACAGGGGCCACCCAACTATGGCTACACCTTC
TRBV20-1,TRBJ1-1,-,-,CSASPGTTMNTEAFF,TGCAGTGCTAGCCCCGGGACAACCATGAACACTGAAGCTTTCTTT